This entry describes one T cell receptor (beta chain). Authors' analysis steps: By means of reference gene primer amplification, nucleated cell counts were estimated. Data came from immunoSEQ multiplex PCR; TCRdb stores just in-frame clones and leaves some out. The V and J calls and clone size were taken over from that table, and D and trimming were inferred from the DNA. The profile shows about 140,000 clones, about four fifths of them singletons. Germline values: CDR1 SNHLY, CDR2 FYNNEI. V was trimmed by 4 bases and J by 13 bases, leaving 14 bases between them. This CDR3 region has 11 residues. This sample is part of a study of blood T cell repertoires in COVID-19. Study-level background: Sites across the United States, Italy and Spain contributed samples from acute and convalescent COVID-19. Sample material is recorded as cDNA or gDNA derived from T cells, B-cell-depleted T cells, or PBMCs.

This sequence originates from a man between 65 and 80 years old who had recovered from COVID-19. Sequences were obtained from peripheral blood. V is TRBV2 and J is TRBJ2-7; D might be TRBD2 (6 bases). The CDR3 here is CASSASGTVYF. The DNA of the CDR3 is TGTGCCAGCAGTGCCTCCGGGACTGTATACTTC.